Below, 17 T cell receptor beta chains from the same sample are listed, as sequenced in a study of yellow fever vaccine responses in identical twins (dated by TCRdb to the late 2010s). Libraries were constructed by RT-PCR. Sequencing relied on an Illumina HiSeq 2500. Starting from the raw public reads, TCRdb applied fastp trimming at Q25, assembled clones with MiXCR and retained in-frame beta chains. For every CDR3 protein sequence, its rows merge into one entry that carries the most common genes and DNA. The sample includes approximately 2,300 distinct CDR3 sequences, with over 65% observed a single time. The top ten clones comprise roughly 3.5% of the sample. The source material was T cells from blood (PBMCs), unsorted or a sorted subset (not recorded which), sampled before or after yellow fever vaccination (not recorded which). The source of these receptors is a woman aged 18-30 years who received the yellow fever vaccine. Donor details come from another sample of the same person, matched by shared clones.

This chain's CDR3 is CASSSLVSGGDPYEQYF. DNA for the CDR3: TGTGCCAGCAGCTCGCTAGTGTCAGGGGGCGACCCCTACGAGCAGTACTTC. V and J are TRBV13 and TRBJ2-7, with 8 bases matching TRBD1. CDR3 length: 17 amino acids. J gave up 2 bases and V 4 bases, and 13 bases lay outside the gene matches. CDR1 and CDR2 from the germline V gene are PRHDT and FYEKMQ (reference sequence).

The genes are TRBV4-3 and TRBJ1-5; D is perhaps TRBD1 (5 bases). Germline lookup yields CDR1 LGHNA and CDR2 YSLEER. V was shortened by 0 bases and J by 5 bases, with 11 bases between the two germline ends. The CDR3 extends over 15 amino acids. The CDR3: CASSQEFREDQPQHF. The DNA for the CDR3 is TGCGCCAGCAGCCAAGAATTCAGGGAGGATCAGCCCCAGCATTTT.

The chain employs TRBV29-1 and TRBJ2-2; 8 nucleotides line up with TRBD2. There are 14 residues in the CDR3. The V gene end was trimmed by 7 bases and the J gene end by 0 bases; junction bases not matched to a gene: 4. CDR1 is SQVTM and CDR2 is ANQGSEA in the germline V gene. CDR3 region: CSGGGSPNTGELFF. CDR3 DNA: TGCAGCGGCGGGGGGAGCCCGAACACCGGGGAGCTGTTTTTT.

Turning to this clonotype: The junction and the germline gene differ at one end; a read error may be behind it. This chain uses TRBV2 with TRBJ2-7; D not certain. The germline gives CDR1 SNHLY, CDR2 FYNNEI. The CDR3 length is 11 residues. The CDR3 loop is CARSEVYEQYF. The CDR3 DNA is TGTGCCAGAAGTGAAGTTTACGAGCAGTACTTC.

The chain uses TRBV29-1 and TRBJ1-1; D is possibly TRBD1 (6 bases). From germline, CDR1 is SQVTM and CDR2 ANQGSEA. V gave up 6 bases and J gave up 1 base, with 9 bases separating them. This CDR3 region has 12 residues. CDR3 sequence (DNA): TGCAGCGTCGGGACACCGAACACTGAAGCTTTCTTT. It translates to CSVGTPNTEAFF.

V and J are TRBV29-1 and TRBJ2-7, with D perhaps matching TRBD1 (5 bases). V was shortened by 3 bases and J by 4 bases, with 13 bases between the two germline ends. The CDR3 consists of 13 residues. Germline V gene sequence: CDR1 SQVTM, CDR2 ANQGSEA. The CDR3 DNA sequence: TGCAGCGTTGAGCCTGTTCAGGGTTACGAGCAGTACTTC. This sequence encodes CSVEPVQGYEQYF.

The CDR3 reads CASSRQGRSYEQYF. Written as DNA, the CDR3 is TGCGCCAGCAGCCGACAGGGAAGGTCCTACGAGCAGTACTTC. The V call is TRBV4-1, the J call TRBJ2-7; 7 bases map to TRBD1. The CDR3 runs 14 residues. The J segment lost 1 base and the V segment lost 4 bases, leaving 4 bases of the junction unmatched. Germline lookup yields CDR1 MGHRA and CDR2 YSYEKL.

The CDR3 here is CASSATAGTGELFF. In DNA, the CDR3 is TGTGCCAGTTCGGCAACTGCGGGCACCGGGGAGCTGTTTTTT. The V gene is TRBV6-1, the J gene TRBJ2-2, with D possibly TRBD2 on 5 matching bases. Trimming removed 9 bases at V and 4 bases at J, with 15 bases between. The CDR3 is made up of 14 amino acids. CDR1 MNHNS and CDR2 SASEGT come from the germline V gene.

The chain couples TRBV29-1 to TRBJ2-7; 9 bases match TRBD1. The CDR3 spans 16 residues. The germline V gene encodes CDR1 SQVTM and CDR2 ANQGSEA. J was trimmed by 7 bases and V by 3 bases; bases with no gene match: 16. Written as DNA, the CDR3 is TGCAGCGTTGAGTTCAAGATGACAGGGGGGATAGGGGAGCAGTACTTC. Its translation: CSVEFKMTGGIGEQYF.

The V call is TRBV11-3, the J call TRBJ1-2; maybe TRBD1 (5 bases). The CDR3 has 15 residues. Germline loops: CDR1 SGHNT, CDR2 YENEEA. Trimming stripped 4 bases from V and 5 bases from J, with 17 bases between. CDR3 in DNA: TGTGCCAGCAGCTCCACCCGGGACGCAGTATATGGCTACACCTTC. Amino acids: CASSSTRDAVYGYTF.

CDR3 DNA: TGTGCCAGCAGTTTATCTGGACAGGCAAGAGACGAGCAGTACTTC. Translated: CASSLSGQARDEQYF. The V gene is TRBV27, the J gene TRBJ2-7; 7 bases line up with TRBD1. CDR3 length: 15 amino acids. V shed 0 bases, J shed 5 bases, and the junction held 7 bases outside the gene matches. Germline CDR1 and CDR2: MNHEY and SMNVEV (reference sequence).

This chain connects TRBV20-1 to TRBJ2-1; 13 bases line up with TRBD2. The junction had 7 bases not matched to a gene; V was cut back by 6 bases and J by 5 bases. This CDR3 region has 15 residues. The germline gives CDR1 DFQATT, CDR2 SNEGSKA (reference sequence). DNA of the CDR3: TGCAGTGCCACCAGGACTAGCGGGAGTAACAATGAGCAGTTCTTC. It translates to CSATRTSGSNNEQFF.

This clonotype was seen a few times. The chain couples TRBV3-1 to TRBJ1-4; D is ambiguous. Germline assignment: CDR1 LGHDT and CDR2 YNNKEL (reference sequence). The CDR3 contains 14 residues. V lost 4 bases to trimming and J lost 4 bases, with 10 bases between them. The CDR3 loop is CASSPPSGNEKLFF. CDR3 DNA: TGTGCCAGCAGCCCCCCATCTGGTAATGAAAAACTGTTTTTT.

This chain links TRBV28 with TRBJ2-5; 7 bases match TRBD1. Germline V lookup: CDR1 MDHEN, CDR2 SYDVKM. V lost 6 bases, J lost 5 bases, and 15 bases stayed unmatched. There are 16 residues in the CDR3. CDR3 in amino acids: CASRTQQGHVAETQYF. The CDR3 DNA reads TGTGCCAGCAGGACCCAACAGGGGCACGTGGCGGAGACCCAGTACTTC.

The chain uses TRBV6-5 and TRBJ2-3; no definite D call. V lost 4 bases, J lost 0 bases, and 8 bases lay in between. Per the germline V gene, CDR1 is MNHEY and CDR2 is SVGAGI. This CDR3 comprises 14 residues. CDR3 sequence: CASSFLSSTDTQYF. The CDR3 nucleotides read TGTGCCAGCAGTTTCCTCTCTAGCACAGATACGCAGTATTTT.

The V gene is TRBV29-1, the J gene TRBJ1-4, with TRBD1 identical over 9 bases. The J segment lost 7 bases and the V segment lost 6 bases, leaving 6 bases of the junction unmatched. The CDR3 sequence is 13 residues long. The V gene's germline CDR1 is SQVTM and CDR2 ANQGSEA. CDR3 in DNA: TGCAGCGTAGGACAGGGGATTGGTGAAAAACTGTTTTTT. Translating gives CSVGQGIGEKLFF.

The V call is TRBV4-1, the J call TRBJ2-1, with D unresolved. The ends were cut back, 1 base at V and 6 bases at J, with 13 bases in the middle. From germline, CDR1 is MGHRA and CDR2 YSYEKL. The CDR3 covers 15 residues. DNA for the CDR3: TGCGCCAGCAGCCAAGTTGGGGAATCCCCCAATGAGCAGTTCTTC. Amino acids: CASSQVGESPNEQFF.